Listed here are 20 T cell receptor beta chains from one sample, sequenced in a study of blood T cell repertoires in COVID-19. Produced via immunoSEQ multiplex PCR; TCRdb's table is partial and in-frame only. The data show fewer than 80,000 clones, with around 90% seen just once and 5.5% to 6.5% held by the top ten. What was sequenced was peripheral blood. The receptors come from a human donor in a cohort sampled during active COVID-19.

The chain recombines TRBV2 with TRBJ2-7, with a weak D call TRBD2 (6 bases). V lost 6 bases, J lost 4 bases, and 22 bases lay in between. Germline V gives CDR1 SNHLY, CDR2 FYNNEI. This CDR3 has 16 residues. The CDR3 nucleotides are TGTGCCAGCAGACGTGGGACTCAAAGAACTCGATACGAGCAGTACTTC. This sequence encodes CASRRGTQRTRYEQYF.

The chain recombines TRBV6-1 with TRBJ2-3; maybe TRBD1 (6 bases). Germline assignment: CDR1 MNHNS and CDR2 SASEGT. The CDR3 runs 15 residues. The V gene lost 1 base and the J gene lost 6 bases, with 14 bases spanning the gap. In DNA, the CDR3 is TGTGCCAGCAGTGAAGGTCTGAGGACAGCCGATACGCAGTATTTT. It codes for CASSEGLRTADTQYF.

This clone was seen once. This chain joins TRBV5-1 and TRBJ1-1; no clear D. The CDR3 runs to 13 residues. Looked up from germline, CDR1 is SGHRS and CDR2 is YFSETQ. V lost 5 bases to trimming and J lost 1 base, with 9 bases between them. The chain's CDR3 is CASRRVANTEAFF. The CDR3 DNA follows: TGCGCCAGCAGGAGGGTTGCGAACACTGAAGCTTTCTTT.

The table lists this clone with a count of one. V usage is TRBV9 and J usage is TRBJ1-3, with D tentatively TRBD1 (5 bases). The CDR3 has 12 residues. V was pared by 4 bases and J by 14 bases, with 16 bases between. Germline CDR1 and CDR2: SGDLS and YYNGEE. DNA of the CDR3: TGTGCCAGCAGCTGGCGGGGACCCCCCTTATATTTT. Translating it yields CASSWRGPPLYF.

The chain has TRBV6-6 and TRBJ2-7; the match to TRBD1 covers 8 bases. Germline lookup yields CDR1 MNHNY and CDR2 SVGAGI (reference sequence). The CDR3 is 12 residues long. V dropped 7 bases and J dropped 6; count of bases not matched to a gene: 5. The chain's CDR3 is CASTLTGVEQYF. Here the CDR3 DNA reads TGTGCCAGCACCCTGACAGGGGTCGAGCAGTACTTC.

A single count supports this clone. The V gene is TRBV27, the J gene TRBJ1-5; D not certain. CDR1 and CDR2 from the germline V gene are MNHEY and SMNVEV (reference sequence). CDR3 length: 13 residues. V was clipped by 6 bases and J by 6 bases, with 12 bases between them. Here the CDR3 reads CASRKSRSQPQHF. The CDR3 DNA reads as TGTGCCAGCAGAAAATCGAGGTCTCAGCCCCAGCATTTT.

The gene calls are TRBV3-1 (or the pseudogene TRBV3-2) and TRBJ2-5, with D possibly being TRBD2 (6 bases). The CDR3 has 14 residues. V lost 4 bases to trimming and J lost 3 bases, with 12 bases between them. From germline, CDR1 is LGHDT and CDR2 YNNKEL (reference sequence). CDR3 nucleotides: TGTGCCAGCAGCCCACGGGACTTAAAAGAGACCCAGTACTTC. Protein product: CASSPRDLKETQYF.

The rearrangement links TRBV4-2 to TRBJ1-2, with 8 bases matching TRBD1. The CDR3 has 15 residues. Germline loops: CDR1 LGHNA, CDR2 YNFKEQ. The ends lost 4 bases at V and 4 bases at J; junction bases unmatched: 8. This CDR3 is CASSLGQVHPYGYTF. The CDR3 region has the DNA TGTGCCAGCAGCCTGGGACAGGTCCACCCCTATGGCTACACCTTC.

J is TRBJ2-3 and V is TRBV4-2; tentative D call: TRBD2 (6 bases). Per the germline V gene, CDR1 is LGHNA and CDR2 is YNFKEQ. This CDR3 region has 14 residues. V lost 4 bases and J lost 4, with 12 bases in between. CDR3 sequence: CASSRVGGSDTQYF. CDR3 sequence (DNA): TGTGCCAGCAGCCGGGTCGGGGGTTCAGATACGCAGTATTTT.

CDR3: CASSPLAAVGNEQFF. The CDR3 DNA reads TGTGCCAGCAGCCCTCTAGCTGCAGTAGGGAATGAGCAGTTCTTC. The rearrangement joins TRBV7-2 to TRBJ2-1, with D perhaps TRBD2 (5 bases). Germline values: CDR1 SGHTA, CDR2 FQGNSA. This CDR3 contains 15 residues. V was cut by 5 bases and J by 7 bases, with 18 bases left in between.

The CDR3 here is CASSPILETQYF. Written as DNA, the CDR3 is TGTGCCAGCTCACCAATATTGGAGACCCAGTACTTC. The gene calls are TRBV18 and TRBJ2-5, with D hard to call. Deletions cut 2 bases from V and 5 bases from J, with 6 bases between. The germline gives CDR1 KGHSH, CDR2 LQKENI. The CDR3 extends over 12 amino acids.

This clone was found once. The chain employs TRBV10-3 and TRBJ2-7; 9 bases match TRBD2. Per germline, CDR1 ENHRY and CDR2 SYGVKD. V was clipped by 6 bases and J by 0 bases; unmatched bases: 9. This CDR3 comprises 16 residues. CDR3 amino acids: CAISISGSPTSYEQYF. The CDR3 DNA sequence: TGTGCCATCAGCATTAGCGGGAGTCCCACCTCCTACGAGCAGTACTTC.

The chain is built from TRBV11-2 and TRBJ2-7, with D unresolved. The ends were cut back, 2 bases at V and 2 bases at J, with 7 bases in the middle. This CDR3 contains 13 residues. Germline values: CDR1 SGHAT, CDR2 FQNNGV. DNA for the CDR3: TGTGCCAGCAGCTTAATTCACACCTACGAGCAGTACTTC. Translation gives CASSLIHTYEQYF.

The chain employs TRBV2 and TRBJ2-1, with 10 bases aligning to TRBD2. The ends lost 4 bases at V and 3 bases at J; junction bases unmatched: 15. Germline CDR1 and CDR2: SNHLY and FYNNEI. The CDR3 spans 19 residues. CDR3 protein: CASSVSPRRTSGDYNEQFF. CDR3 sequence (DNA): TGTGCCAGCAGTGTGTCCCCCCGTCGGACTAGCGGAGACTACAATGAGCAGTTCTTC.

The chain recombines TRBV2 with TRBJ2-5, with a possible D match to TRBD2 (5 bases). The germline V and J ends were trimmed by 7 bases and 5 bases, with 17 bases remaining between them. The CDR3 length is 14 residues. Germline assignment: CDR1 SNHLY and CDR2 FYNNEI. The CDR3 DNA is TGTGCCAGCATCGGAGGCAGGTCTGCGGAGACCCAGTACTTC. It is translated as CASIGGRSAETQYF.

This sequence joins TRBV29-1 and TRBJ2-5, with TRBD2 as a possible D gene (5 bases). The V end lost 4 bases, the J end lost 1 base, and 13 bases lay between the germline ends. This CDR3 is built from 14 residues. Germline-derived CDR1 and CDR2 are SQVTM and ANQGSEA. The CDR3 bases are TGCAGCGTTGTAAAAAGCCTAGCCCAAGAGACCCAGTACTTC. It translates to CSVVKSLAQETQYF.

The chain has TRBV6-2 or TRBV6-3 and TRBJ2-3, with TRBD2 matching 8 bases. The germline gives CDR1 MNHEY, CDR2 SVGEGT. The ends lost 5 bases at V and 10 bases at J; junction bases unmatched: 11. The CDR3 loop spans 14 amino acids. The CDR3 is CASSVPGLEAAQYF. The CDR3 nucleotides are TGTGCCAGCAGTGTTCCGGGACTAGAAGCGGCGCAGTATTTT.

V and J are TRBV7-2 and TRBJ2-7; D gene unclear. This CDR3 spans 15 amino acids. Trimming shortened V by 5 bases and J by 0 bases, and 14 bases separated the two germline ends. CDR1 and CDR2 from the germline V gene are SGHTA and FQGNSA. The CDR3 reads CASSGLALLSYEQYF. CDR3 DNA: TGTGCCAGCAGCGGGCTGGCCCTACTCTCCTACGAGCAGTACTTC. Looking up the rest from reference TRBV7-2 and TRBJ2-7 gives the full variable domain: GAGVSQSPSNKVTEKGKDVELRCDPISGHTALYWYRQSLGQGLEFLIYFQGNSAPDKSGLPSDRFSAERTGGSVSTLTIQRTQQEDSAVYLCASSGLALLSYEQYFGPGTRLTVT.

CDR3 nucleotides: TGTGCCAGCAGCCCGGGACAGGGGTCGTGGGGCTACACCTTC. It encodes CASSPGQGSWGYTF. This sequence joins TRBV14 and TRBJ1-2, with TRBD1 matching 10 bases. V lost 4 bases to trimming and J lost 8 bases; unmatched junction nucleotides: 7. The CDR3 runs to 14 residues. The germline CDR1 and CDR2 sequences are SGHDN and FVKESK.

The V gene is TRBV2, the J gene TRBJ2-2, with D possibly TRBD1 on 6 matching bases. The CDR3 loop spans 13 amino acids. V lost 4 bases and J lost 8, with 11 bases in between. Per the germline V gene, CDR1 is SNHLY and CDR2 is FYNNEI. In nucleotides, the CDR3 is TGTGCCAGCAGTGGAGACAGGATTGGGGAGCTGTTTTTT. Its translation is CASSGDRIGELFF. Full variable domain (remainder filled in from reference TRBV2 and TRBJ2-2): EPEVTQTPSHQVTQMGQEVILRCVPISNHLYFYWYRQILGQKVEFLVSFYNNEISEKSEIFDDQFSVERPDGSNFTLKIRSTKLEDSAMYFCASSGDRIGELFFGEGSRLTVL.